This passage covers 22 T cell receptor beta chains from one sample sequenced in a study of CD8 T cells in Susac syndrome (dated by TCRdb to 2018 to 2020). The receptor library was made with the immunoSEQ multiplex PCR assay. RNA was extracted using the RNeasy kit, and roughly 0.5 to 1 ug of the RNA was reverse transcribed with random hexamers. In-frame beta chains were kept once TCRdb had trimmed the public reads at Q25 with fastp and called clones with MiXCR. Each CDR3 protein appears once, grouped with its most common genes and DNA. The table for this sample lists roughly 200,000 distinct CDR3 sequences; 90% to 95% of them were counted only once. Under 0.12% of the sample goes to the ten largest clones. The sequenced sample consisted of CD4+ T cells from PBMCs. The receptors were sampled from a human donor in good health.

The rearrangement joins TRBV7-8 to TRBJ2-1; 9 positions match TRBD2. After removal of 2 bases from V and 8 bases from J, the junction contained 4 bases not matched to a gene. The CDR3 spans 14 residues. From germline, CDR1 is SGHVS and CDR2 FQNEAQ. The CDR3 DNA sequence: TGTGCCAGCAGCTTAAAAGCGGGAGGTGATGAGCAGTTCTTC. Residues: CASSLKAGGDEQFF.

This chain uses TRBV2 with TRBJ2-1; TRBD1 matches 8 bases. Germline CDR1 is SNHLY and CDR2 is FYNNEI. The CDR3 sequence is 15 residues long. Losses at the gene ends were 4 bases for V and 7 bases for J; bases not matched to a gene: 9. CDR3 in amino acids: CASSALDRVGNEQFF. The CDR3, as DNA: TGTGCCAGCAGTGCCCTGGACAGGGTGGGGAATGAGCAGTTCTTC. The entire variable domain, with the rest obtained from reference TRBV2 and TRBJ2-1, is as follows: EPEVTQTPSHQVTQMGQEVILRCVPISNHLYFYWYRQILGQKVEFLVSFYNNEISEKSEIFDDQFSVERPDGSNFTLKIRSTKLEDSAMYFCASSALDRVGNEQFFGPGTRLTVL.

This clonotype was found once. The V gene is TRBV27, the J gene TRBJ1-5; 7 bases align to TRBD1. The CDR3 is made up of 14 amino acids. The ends lost 6 bases at V and 7 bases at J; junction bases unmatched: 9. CDR1 is MNHEY, CDR2 SMNVEV, per germline (reference sequence). The CDR3 here is CASRLTGVGQPQHF. The CDR3 DNA reads TGTGCCAGCAGACTTACAGGGGTAGGACAGCCCCAGCATTTT.

The chain uses TRBV29-1 and TRBJ1-1; no clear D. Germline V gene sequence: CDR1 SQVTM, CDR2 ANQGSEA. V lost 7 bases, J lost 0 bases, and 9 bases lay in between. CDR3 length equals 12 residues. CDR3 amino acids: CSGGLLNTEAFF. CDR3 DNA: TGCAGCGGTGGACTGCTGAACACTGAAGCTTTCTTT.

This chain joins TRBV14 and TRBJ2-1, with a possible D match to TRBD2 (5 bases). This CDR3 is built from 16 residues. Germline V gives CDR1 SGHDN, CDR2 FVKESK. V was cut by 4 bases and J by 4 bases, with 17 bases left in between. The CDR3 loop is CASSLVRVSLYNEQFF. The CDR3 DNA follows: TGTGCCAGCAGCCTTGTGCGGGTTTCGTTGTACAATGAGCAGTTCTTC.

This chain connects TRBV19 to TRBJ2-2; the D is unclear. From germline, CDR1 is LNHDA and CDR2 SQIVND (reference sequence). The CDR3 runs 13 residues. V lost 11 bases to trimming and J lost 1 base, with 11 bases between them. The CDR3 DNA follows: TGTGCCTCCCGACTGCAGAACACCGGGGAGCTGTTTTTT. This sequence encodes CASRLQNTGELFF.

The chain has TRBV20-1 and TRBJ2-3, with 13 bases identical to TRBD2. The germline gives CDR1 DFQATT, CDR2 SNEGSKA (reference sequence). The length of the CDR3 is 15 residues. This chain's CDR3 is CSWTSGGGGTDTQYF. DNA for the CDR3: TGCTCATGGACTAGCGGGGGTGGAGGCACAGATACGCAGTATTTT.

The rearrangement uses TRBV30 and TRBJ2-7; tentative D call: TRBD1 (5 bases). Germline V gives CDR1 GTSNPN, CDR2 SVGIG (reference sequence). V lost 0 bases, J lost 12 bases, and 12 bases lay in between. The CDR3 spans 11 residues. This chain's CDR3 is CAWSVRAGLYV. The CDR3 DNA reads as TGTGCCTGGAGTGTAAGGGCAGGGTTGTACGTC.

J is TRBJ2-3 and V is TRBV30; D is undetermined. Trimming shortened V by 3 bases and J by 5 bases, and 12 bases separated the two germline ends. The CDR3 runs 13 residues. The germline CDR1 and CDR2 sequences are GTSNPN and SVGIG (reference sequence). In DNA form, the CDR3 reads TGTGCCTGGAGAATTACCGCAGTAGATACGCAGTATTTT. Residues: CAWRITAVDTQYF.

The chain has TRBV20-1 and TRBJ2-5; no definite D call. Germline V gene lookup returns CDR1 DFQATT and CDR2 SNEGSKA (reference sequence). This CDR3 has 11 residues. Trimming took 5 bases from V and 5 from J, leaving 9 bases between them. The CDR3 region has the DNA TGCAGTGCTCGACGCATGGAGACCCAGTACTTC. It translates to CSARRMETQYF.

The chain couples TRBV27 to TRBJ2-3; D remains ambiguous. Germline V lookup: CDR1 MNHEY, CDR2 SMNVEV (reference sequence). The CDR3 is made up of 14 amino acids. V was clipped by 3 bases and J by 6 bases, with 13 bases between them. Written as DNA, the CDR3 is TGTGCCAGCAGTTTTTTCGGGCCTCGGGATACGCAGTATTTT. This encodes CASSFFGPRDTQYF.

The chain carries TRBV7-2 and TRBJ2-7; 9 bases are a match to TRBD1. V shed 5 bases and J 2 bases; nucleotides not matched to a gene: 7. This CDR3 spans 15 amino acids. Looked up from germline, CDR1 is SGHTA and CDR2 is FQGNSA. This CDR3 is CASSLDRGSAYEQYV. The CDR3 bases are TGTGCCAGCAGCCTCGACAGGGGGTCTGCCTACGAGCAGTACGTC.

The chain links TRBV27 to TRBJ1-5; 7 positions match TRBD1. This CDR3 region has 14 residues. V lost 3 bases, J lost 4 bases, and 3 bases stayed unmatched. Looked up from germline, CDR1 is MNHEY and CDR2 is SMNVEV (reference sequence). CDR3: CASSFQGGNQPQHF. The CDR3 DNA reads TGTGCCAGCAGTTTCCAGGGGGGAAATCAGCCCCAGCATTTT.

V is TRBV9 and J is TRBJ1-2; D unresolved. Trimming left V 3 bases short and J 7 bases short, with 16 bases between. The CDR3 is 14 residues long. CDR1 is SGDLS, CDR2 YYNGEE, per germline. The CDR3, as DNA: TGTGCCAGCAGCGCCGATTCGAGAGGAGTTGGCTACACCTTC. Protein product: CASSADSRGVGYTF.

This clonotype has a handful of counts. This sequence joins TRBV18 and TRBJ1-1; D unclear. Between the trimmed V and J ends, which lost 6 bases and 1 base, there was a span of 6 bases. CDR1 is KGHSH and CDR2 is LQKENI in the germline V gene. The length of the CDR3 is 12 residues. CDR3 in DNA: TGTGCCAGCTCCCCCAGGAACACTGAAGCTTTCTTT. This gives the protein CASSPRNTEAFF. Drawing the rest from reference TRBV18 and TRBJ1-1, the complete variable domain is NAGVMQNPRHLVRRRGQEARLRCSPMKGHSHVYWYRQLPEEGLKFMVYLQKENIIDESGMPKERFSAEFPKEGPSILRIQQVVRGDSAAYFCASSPRNTEAFFGQGTRLTVV.

This chain links TRBV6-2 or TRBV6-3 with TRBJ2-2, with D maybe TRBD2 (5 bases). CDR3 length: 14 amino acids. The V gene lost 10 bases and the J gene lost 2 bases, with 14 bases spanning the gap. The germline gives CDR1 MNHEY, CDR2 SVGEGT. The CDR3 region has the DNA TGTGCCACGACGCCGGGGAGAAACACCGGGGAGCTGTTTTTT. Translating gives CATTPGRNTGELFF.

The chain is built from TRBV3-1 and TRBJ2-5; D unclear. The length of the CDR3 is 15 residues. Germline loops: CDR1 LGHDT, CDR2 YNNKEL (reference sequence). The ends were cut back, 0 bases at V and 11 bases at J, with 19 bases in the middle. The CDR3 coding sequence is TGTGCCAGCAGCCAAGACCGACGGGTTTTCGACAAGCAGTACTTC. It encodes CASSQDRRVFDKQYF.

The chain carries TRBV20-1 and TRBJ2-3; maybe TRBD2 (6 bases). CDR1 and CDR2 (germline): DFQATT, SNEGSKA (reference sequence). CDR3 length equals 13 residues. CDR3 in amino acids: CSPPGVGTDTQYF. The CDR3 region has the DNA TGCAGCCCGCCGGGGGTTGGTACAGATACGCAGTATTTT.

The genes are TRBV20-1 and TRBJ2-7; maybe TRBD1 (5 bases). Germline V gene lookup returns CDR1 DFQATT and CDR2 SNEGSKA (reference sequence). V dropped 0 bases and J dropped 5 bases, with 11 bases sitting between them. The CDR3 sequence is 13 residues long. DNA for the CDR3: TGCAGTGCTAGAGAGCAGGGAAGGAACGAGCAGTACTTC. This codes for CSAREQGRNEQYF.

The chain combines TRBV13 with TRBJ2-7; 9 bases line up with TRBD2. Germline lookup yields CDR1 PRHDT and CDR2 FYEKMQ (reference sequence). V was clipped by 7 bases and J by 4 bases; unmatched bases: 14. The CDR3 is 16 amino acids. The CDR3 loop is CASTIRGTSRKYEQYV. Here the CDR3 DNA reads TGTGCCAGCACCATCAGGGGGACTAGCAGAAAATACGAGCAGTACGTC.

The chain couples TRBV15 to TRBJ1-3, with D unclear. This CDR3 is 14 amino acids long. V lost 0 bases, J lost 4 bases, and 7 bases lay in between. Germline V CDR1 and CDR2: LNHNV, YYDKDF (reference sequence). DNA of the CDR3: TGTGCCACCAGCAGAGATGAGTCCGGAAACACCATATATTTT. It encodes CATSRDESGNTIYF.

V gene TRBV3-1 combines with J gene TRBJ1-2, with 11 positions matching TRBD1. Trimming cost V 0 bases and J 6 bases; bases outside gene matches: 3. Per the germline V gene, CDR1 is LGHDT and CDR2 is YNNKEL (reference sequence). The CDR3 loop spans 15 amino acids. The DNA for the CDR3 is TGTGCCAGCAGCCAAGAGGACAGGGGGCTGAATGGCTACACCTTC. It is translated as CASSQEDRGLNGYTF. The whole variable domain, filled in from reference TRBV3-1 and TRBJ1-2, reads DTAVSQTPKYLVTQMGNDKSIKCEQNLGHDTMYWYKQDSKKFLKIMFSYNNKELIINETVPNRFSPKSPDKAHLNLHINSLELGDSAVYFCASSQEDRGLNGYTFGSGTRLTVV.